The present T cell receptor beta chain was sequenced within a study of blood T cell repertoires in COVID-19. Study details: Both acute and convalescent COVID-19 samples were obtained from the United States, Italy and Spain. T cells, B-cell-depleted T cells, or PBMCs provided the cDNA or gDNA that served as material.

V lost 6 bases and J lost 3, with 11 bases in between. Germline CDR1 and CDR2: SGHVS and FQNEAQ. There are 13 residues in the CDR3. Original data processing: Reference gene primer amplification gave nucleated cell count estimates. Measured with immunoSEQ multiplex PCR; TCRdb has only the in-frame clones, and not every one. The D gene and trimming were derived from the DNA, and the V and J assignments and clone size from that table. The sample includes about 98,000 clones, roughly 82% of them seen just once. The source is an older man with active or convalescent COVID-19. The sample was peripheral blood. This sequence joins TRBV7-8 and TRBJ2-5; no definite D call. The CDR3 nucleotides read TGTGCCAGCAGTAAACTGCTTGAAGAGACCCAGTACTTC. Encoded protein: CASSKLLEETQYF.